This T cell receptor (beta chain) was recorded in a study of T cell changes during pregnancy in multiple sclerosis. V was trimmed by 1 base and J by 0 bases, leaving 10 bases between them. Germline loops: CDR1 LNHDA, CDR2 SQIVND (reference sequence). The CDR3 consists of 15 residues. Using immunoSEQ multiplex PCR, the repertoire was profiled, and TCRdb retains in-frame clones only, with some absent. The data show about 36,000 clones, 92% seen once. This sequence originates from a female donor in good health, enrolled as a control in a pregnancy study. V is TRBV19 and J is TRBJ2-7, with D possibly TRBD2 on 6 matching bases. Here the sequenced sample was CD4+ T cells from peripheral blood mononuclear cells, taken in the third trimester of pregnancy. The CDR3 loop reads CASSIAGGDSYEQYF. CDR3 DNA sequence: TGTGCCAGTAGTATAGCGGGCGGGGACTCCTACGAGCAGTACTTC.